This T cell receptor beta chain derives from a study of CD8 T cells in Susac syndrome (dated by TCRdb to 2018 to 2020). Some background on the complete study: The study used repertoire sequencing to test whether antigen drove CD8+ T cell activation and differentiation in Susac syndrome.

The investigation overall reported the following: The number of individuals in the TCR sequencing and HLA analysis was recognized as being relatively small.

RNA was extracted using the RNeasy kit, and roughly 0.45 to 1 ug of the RNA was reverse transcribed with random hexamers. The immunoSEQ multiplex PCR assay, covering 54 Vbeta and 13 Jbeta segments, was used to amplify TCR beta CDR3 regions. PCR amplification bias was corrected by using a synthetic template baseline for primer optimization and computational correction. The original methods were these. Reads were annotated to V, D and J genes according to IMGT and were analyzed with immunoSEQ Analyzer, with only productive sequences retained. Clonality was calculated as one minus the Shannon entropy normalized by log2 of the number of productive unique sequences. Public and private clones were assessed among the 100 most prevalent clones of each patient and control. Clones were defined as Susac-specific if absent from the healthy and MS cohorts, from roughly 1,100 published viral clones and from other ImmuneACCESS disease sequences. In TCRdb, the public reads were trimmed at Q25 with fastp and aligned with MiXCR, with productive beta chains retained. Here each entry gathers all rows of one CDR3 protein and keeps the most common genes and DNA. These V and J calls derive from TCRdb rather than the authors' analysis. The sample yields approximately 150,000 distinct CDR3 sequences; less than 95% were counted once. The biggest ten clones account for nearly 0.085% of the sample.

High-throughput TCR beta sequencing profiled peripheral blood CD8+ and CD4+ T cells from healthy donors, Susac syndrome patients and multiple sclerosis patients. Healthy donors were included as age- and sex-matched controls. Bulk CD8+ and CD4+ T cells were purified by magnetic negative isolation, whereas CD8+ TEMRA cells were enriched by FACS. Blood was collected in EDTA tubes and processed within 24 hours, with PBMCs isolated through density gradient centrifugation. PBMCs intended for TCR sequencing were cryopreserved in liquid nitrogen and were subsequently thawed in a 37 degrees C water bath. The sorted or isolated CD4+, CD8+ and CD8+ TEMRA cells had a purity of 90% or higher. This clonotype was counted only a few times. Its binding antigen is unknown. Per-base quality was not reported, and no clone a single base away is much larger than it. The receptor's source is a human donor in good health. The sequenced sample was CD4+ T cells from PBMCs.

CDR3 reads: CASSSGTSGAYEQYF. The sequence in DNA is TGTGCCAGCAGTTCCGGGACTAGCGGGGCCTACGAGCAGTACTTC. The chain is assembled from TRBV3-1 and TRBJ2-7; the junction holds 13 bases that match TRBD2. For this chain, trimming is 6 bases at the V end and 2 bases at the J end, and the number of junction bases without a gene match is 4. The germline V gene (reference sequence) provides CDR1 LGHDT and CDR2 YNNKEL. From the cysteine through the phenylalanine, the CDR3 covers 15 amino acids. The CDR3 DNA has 45 bases and is translated from base 1.